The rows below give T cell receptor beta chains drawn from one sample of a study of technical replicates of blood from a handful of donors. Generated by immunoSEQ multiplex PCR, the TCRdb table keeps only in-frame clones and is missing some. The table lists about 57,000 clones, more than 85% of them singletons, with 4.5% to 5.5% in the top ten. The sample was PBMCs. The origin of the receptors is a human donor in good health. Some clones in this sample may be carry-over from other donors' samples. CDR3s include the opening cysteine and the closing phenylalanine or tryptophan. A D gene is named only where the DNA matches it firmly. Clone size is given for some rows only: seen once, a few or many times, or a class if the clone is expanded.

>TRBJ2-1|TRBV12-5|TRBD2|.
TGTGCTAGTGGTTTGGCTTTAGCGGGAGTTTTCTACAATGAGCAGTTCTTC
CASGLALAGVFYNEQFF
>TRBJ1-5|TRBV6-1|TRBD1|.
TGTGCCAGCAGTGAAGGTTGGACAGGGGCTTTCAATCAGCCCCAGCATTTT
CASSEGWTGAFNQPQHF
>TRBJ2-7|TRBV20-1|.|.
TGCAGTGCTATCGCGGAGGGTGAGCAGTACTTC
CSAIAEGEQYF
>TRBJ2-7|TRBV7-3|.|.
TGTGCCAGCAGCTTAATAGGCCCCCGCAGGCCCGGGGACTCCTACGAGCAGTACTTC
CASSLIGPRRPGDSYEQYF
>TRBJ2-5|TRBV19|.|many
TGTGCCAGTACTCCCCCGGGGGGCGGACAAGAGACCCAGTACTTC
CASTPPGGGQETQYF
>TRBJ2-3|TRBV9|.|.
TGTGCCAGCAGCAAAGGACAGTCGAGCACAGATACGCAGTATTTT
CASSKGQSSTDTQYF
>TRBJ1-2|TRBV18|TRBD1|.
TGTGCCAGCTCACCCCCGATAGACAGGGGTCGTGGCTACACCTTC
CASSPPIDRGRGYTF
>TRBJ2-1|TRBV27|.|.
TGTGCCAGCAGTTTATTAGGTGGGGGGTTTGATGAGCAGTTCTTC
CASSLLGGGFDEQFF
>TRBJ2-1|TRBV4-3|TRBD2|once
TGCGCCAGCAGCCTCGGACTAGCTGATGAGCAGTTCTTC
CASSLGLADEQFF
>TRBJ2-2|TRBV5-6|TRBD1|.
TGTGCCAGCAGCTTGGTTGTTGGAGGCCAGGGGGTTTCCGGGGAGCTGTTTTTT
CASSLVVGGQGVSGELFF
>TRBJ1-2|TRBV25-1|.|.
TGTGCCAGCAGTGAATTACAGGCCTATGGCTACACCTTC
CASSELQAYGYTF
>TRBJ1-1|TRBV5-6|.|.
TGTGCCAGCACCAGCTTGCGGGGTTTGAACACTGAAGCTTTCTTT
CASTSLRGLNTEAFF
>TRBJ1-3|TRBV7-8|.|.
TGTGCCAGCAGCTCTAACAGGGAGAGCTCTGGAAACACCATATATTTT
CASSSNRESSGNTIYF
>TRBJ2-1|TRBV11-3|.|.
TGTGCCAGCAGCGCCGGGGGAGTTGGGGAGCAGTTCTTC
CASSAGGVGEQFF
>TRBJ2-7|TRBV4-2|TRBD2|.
TGTGCCAGCAGCCAAGATATTGGGCTAGCGGCATTTTACGAGCAGTACTTC
CASSQDIGLAAFYEQYF
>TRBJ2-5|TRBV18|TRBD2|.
TGTGCCAGCTCGACTAGCGGATCACAAGAGACCCAGTACTTC
CASSTSGSQETQYF
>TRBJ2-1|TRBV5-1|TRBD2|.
TGCGCCAGCAGCGTCCGCCCTAGCGGGGTTTACAATGAGCAGTTCTTC
CASSVRPSGVYNEQFF
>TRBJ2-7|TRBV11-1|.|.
TGTGCCAGCAGCCCCGGGTTGACCTACGAGCAGTACTTC
CASSPGLTYEQYF
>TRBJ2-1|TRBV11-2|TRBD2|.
TGTGCCAGCAGCTCAGCCAGGGAGGGCAATGAGCAGTTCTTC
CASSSAREGNEQFF
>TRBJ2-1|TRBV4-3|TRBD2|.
TGCGCCAGCAGCCAAGATCGACTAGCCAATGAGCAGTTCTTC
CASSQDRLANEQFF
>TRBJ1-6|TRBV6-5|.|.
TGTGCCAGCAGTCAGACAAGGCGGGAATCACCCCTCCACTTT
CASSQTRRESPLHF
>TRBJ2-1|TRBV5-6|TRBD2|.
TGTGCCCGCCCGGGGGGGAGGCGGGATAGCTACAATGAGCAGTTCTTC
CARPGGRRDSYNEQFF
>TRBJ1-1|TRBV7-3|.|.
TGTGCCAGCAGCCAAGGGGGTACTGAAGCTTTCTTT
CASSQGGTEAFF
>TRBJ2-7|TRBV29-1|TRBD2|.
TGCAGCGTAATCCGGGACTACCAATCCCAGTACTTC
CSVIRDYQSQYF
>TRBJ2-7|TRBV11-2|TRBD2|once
TGTGCCAGCAGCTGGTTGCCGGGACTAGCGCGCTACGAGCAGTACTTC
CASSWLPGLARYEQYF
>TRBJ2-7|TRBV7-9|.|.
TGTGCCAGCAGCTTATTCGTCGGGAGCTCCTACGAGCAGTACTTC
CASSLFVGSSYEQYF
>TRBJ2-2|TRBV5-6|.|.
TGTGCCAGCAGCTTAACAGGGTGGAGCGGGGAGCTGTTTTTT
CASSLTGWSGELFF
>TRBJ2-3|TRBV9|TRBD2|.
TGTGCCAGCAGCGTAGCTCAGGGCGGGGGGGTAACAGATACGCAGTATTTT
CASSVAQGGGVTDTQYF
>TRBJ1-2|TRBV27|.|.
TGTGCCAGCAGTTCCTCCAGGGGTGGCTACACCTTC
CASSSSRGGYTF
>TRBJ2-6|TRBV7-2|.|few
TGTGCCAGCAGCGCCTTACCGAGCTCTGGGGCCAACGTCCTGACTTTC
CASSALPSSGANVLTF
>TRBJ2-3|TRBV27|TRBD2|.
TGTGCCAGCAGTTTATTTAAGCGGGGCGCTAGCGGGGTTACAGATACGCAGTATTTT
CASSLFKRGASGVTDTQYF
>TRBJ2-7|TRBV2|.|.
TGTGCCAGCAGGAGGGTAGACTCCCTCCTCGAGCAGTACTTC
CASRRVDSLLEQYF
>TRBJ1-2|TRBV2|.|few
TGTGCCAGCAGTGAATTGTCAGGGGCGAACTATGGCTACACCTTC
CASSELSGANYGYTF
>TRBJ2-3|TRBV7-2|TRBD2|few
TGTGCCAGCAGCTTCGACGGGACTAGCGGGAAAGATACGCAGTATTTT
CASSFDGTSGKDTQYF
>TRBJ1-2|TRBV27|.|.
TGTGCCATCTACTATGGCTACACCTTC
CAIYYGYTF
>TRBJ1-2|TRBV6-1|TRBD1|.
TGTGCCAGCAGCCTGGACAGGGTCGGCTATGGCTACACCTTC
CASSLDRVGYGYTF
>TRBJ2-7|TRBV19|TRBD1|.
TGTGCCAGTAGGGACAGGGGGTCATTCTCCTACGAGCAGTACTTC
CASRDRGSFSYEQYF
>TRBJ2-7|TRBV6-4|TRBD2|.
TGTGCCAGCAGTGAACTCGGGGGGGCGAATCATTCCGAGCAGTACTTC
CASSELGGANHSEQYF
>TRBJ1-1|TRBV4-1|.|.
TGCGCCAGCAGCCAAGGGTGGCGGGGCATCACTGAAGCTTTCTTT
CASSQGWRGITEAFF
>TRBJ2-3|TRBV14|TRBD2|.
TGTGCCAGCAGCCAACGGGGGGGCCGAGCAGATACGCAGTATTTT
CASSQRGGRADTQYF
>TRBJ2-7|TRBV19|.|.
TGTGCCAGTTCGACACAAGCCTACGAGCAGTACTTC
CASSTQAYEQYF
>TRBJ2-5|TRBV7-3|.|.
TGTGCCAGCAGCCCCGGGTCCCGGGGTAGGAAGTACTTC
CASSPGSRGRKYF
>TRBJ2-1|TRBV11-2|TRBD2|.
TGTGCCAGCAGCCCTCCGCGGGGGAACGGGAATGAGCAGTTCTTC
CASSPPRGNGNEQFF
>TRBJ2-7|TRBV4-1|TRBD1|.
TGCGCCAGCAGCCCCCTCTGGACAGGTTTCGAGCAGTACTTC
CASSPLWTGFEQYF
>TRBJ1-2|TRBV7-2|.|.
TGTGCCAGCAGCGTCGTTACAGGGCTTGGCTACACCTTC
CASSVVTGLGYTF